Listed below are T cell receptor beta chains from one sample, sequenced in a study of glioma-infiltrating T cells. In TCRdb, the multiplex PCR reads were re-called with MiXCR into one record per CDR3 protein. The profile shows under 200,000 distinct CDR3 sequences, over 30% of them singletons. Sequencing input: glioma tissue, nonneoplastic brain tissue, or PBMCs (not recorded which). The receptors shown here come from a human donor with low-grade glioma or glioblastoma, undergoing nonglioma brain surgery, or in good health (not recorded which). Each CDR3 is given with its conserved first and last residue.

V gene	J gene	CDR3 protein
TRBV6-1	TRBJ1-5	CASTQDPGQPYQPQHF
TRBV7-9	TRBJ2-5	CASSSQTTKETQYF
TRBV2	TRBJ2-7	CASMRTDPYKQYF
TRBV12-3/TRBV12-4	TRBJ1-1	CASSATGANTEAFF
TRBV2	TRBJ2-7	CASIHRQAYEQYF
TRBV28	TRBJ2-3	CAGSGERYTDTQYF
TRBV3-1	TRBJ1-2	CASSQGHISPSVYTF
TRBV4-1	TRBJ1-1	CASSQGRAEAFF
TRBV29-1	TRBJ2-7	CSVEDRIYEQYF
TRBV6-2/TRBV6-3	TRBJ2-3	CASSYYVGNTDTQYF
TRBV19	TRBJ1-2	CASSAPGGGYTF
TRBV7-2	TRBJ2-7	CASSSRSGSPYEQYF
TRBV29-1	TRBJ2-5	CSVERGGTGTQYF
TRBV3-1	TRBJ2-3	CASSASSDTQYF
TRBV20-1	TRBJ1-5	CSARDLTIQPQHF
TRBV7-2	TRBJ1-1	CASSSQWNTEAFF
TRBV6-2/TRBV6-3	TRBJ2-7	CASSVAAGDLYEQYF
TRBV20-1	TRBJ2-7	CSARDLGAGPLSYEQYF
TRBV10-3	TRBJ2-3	CAITWDGSDTQYF
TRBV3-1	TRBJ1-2	CASSGQGALGYTF
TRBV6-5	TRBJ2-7	CASSYRRGDTYEQYF
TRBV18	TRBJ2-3	CASSPQGADTDTQYF
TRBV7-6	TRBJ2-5	CASSSGGEGGAETQYF
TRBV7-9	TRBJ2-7	CASSSWGAAYEQYF
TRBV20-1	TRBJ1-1	CSARDRPRVLIYTEAFF
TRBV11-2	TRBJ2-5	CASSFDSWQETQYF
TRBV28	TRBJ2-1	CASSLGEQFF
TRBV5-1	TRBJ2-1	CASSLEPAGPSGLVNEQFF
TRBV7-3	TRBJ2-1	CASSFAGGSYNEQFF
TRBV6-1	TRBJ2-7	CASSEGGHEQYF
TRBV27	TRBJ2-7	CASSPGTYEQYF
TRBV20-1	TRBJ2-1	CSAPPRTSGYNEQFF
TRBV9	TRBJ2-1	CASSVDGGYYNEKFF
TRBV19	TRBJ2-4	CASSTNRRTKNIQYF
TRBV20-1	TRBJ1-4	CSANDRGQIGEKLFF
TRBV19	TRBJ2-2	CASSEGQGDSTGELFF
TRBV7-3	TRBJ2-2	CASSSQGAHGGELFF
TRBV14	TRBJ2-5	CASSPSAGENQETQYF
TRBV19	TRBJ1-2	CASTGYYKGYTF
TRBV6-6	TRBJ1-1	CASSYRGVGRTEAFF
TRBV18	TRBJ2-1	CASSPPTGLAGNEQFF
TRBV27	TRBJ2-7	CANRPYEQYF
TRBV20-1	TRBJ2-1	CSAPQLAGEGNEQFF
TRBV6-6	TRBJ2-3	CASSYPEGDTQYF
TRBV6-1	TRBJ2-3	CASNPTGSGRTDTQYF
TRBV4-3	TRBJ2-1	CASSQGLGGYNEKFF
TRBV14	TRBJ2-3	CASRLKEREDTQYF
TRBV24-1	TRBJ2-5	CARPGQGMGTQYF
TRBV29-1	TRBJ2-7	CSVDINYEQYF
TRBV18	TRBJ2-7	CASSPPSGGNYEQYF
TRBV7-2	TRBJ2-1	CASSPSGTIYNEQFF
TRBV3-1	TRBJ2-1	CASSQGLAAQEQFF
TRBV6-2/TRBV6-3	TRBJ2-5	CASSLRNQETQYF